A single sample is the source of the 22 T cell receptor beta chains below, sequenced in a study of T-cell memory formation after mild COVID-19. Each CDR3 protein gets one entry after TCRdb re-called the 5' RACE reads with MiXCR. The data show some 97,000 distinct CDR3 sequences, with around 10% seen just once and 40% held by the top ten. The sequencing sample was made of PBMCs or a T cell subset sorted from them (not recorded which). Source of these receptors: a young man who had mild COVID-19 (a few samples of this study predate the infection). Cell type and time point are not known.

This clonotype has just a few counts. DNA of the CDR3: TGTGCCAGCAGCTTAGCGTTTGGACAGGGGGAGTACAATGAGCAGTTCTTC. Its translation is CASSLAFGQGEYNEQFF. The chain is built from TRBV7-2 and TRBJ2-1, with 10 bases that match TRBD1. Germline CDR1 SGHTA, CDR2 FQGNSA. The CDR3 consists of 17 residues. J gave up 4 bases and V 0 bases, and 6 bases lay outside the gene matches.

This clonotype has just a few counts. The V call is TRBV15, the J call TRBJ2-5, with 7 nucleotides matching TRBD1. The J segment lost 5 bases and the V segment lost 2 bases, leaving 5 bases of the junction unmatched. The CDR3 spans 14 residues. Germline assignment: CDR1 LNHNV and CDR2 YYDKDF (reference sequence). CDR3 sequence (DNA): TGTGCCACCAGCAGAAATGACAGGGCGGAGACCCAGTACTTC. Translation: CATSRNDRAETQYF.

The chain is built from TRBV5-1 and TRBJ2-2; D gene ambiguous. V was shortened by 4 bases and J by 0 bases, with 10 bases between the two germline ends. Germline lookup yields CDR1 SGHRS and CDR2 YFSETQ. CDR3 size: 15 residues. In nucleotides, the CDR3 is TGCGCCAGCAGCCCCCGAAGGGCGAACACCGGGGAGCTGTTTTTT. It encodes CASSPRRANTGELFF.

The V and J genes are TRBV6-5 and TRBJ1-1, with a weak D call TRBD1 (5 bases). The germline V gene encodes CDR1 MNHEY and CDR2 SVGAGI. With 2 bases removed from V and 5 bases from J, the gap between germline ends came to 9 bases. The CDR3 contains 13 residues. CDR3 amino acids: CASSYRGRTEAFF. In DNA form, the CDR3 reads TGTGCCAGCAGTTACAGGGGTCGTACTGAAGCTTTCTTT.

This clonotype was observed many times. The V gene is TRBV5-5, the J gene TRBJ2-1; D unclear. The V end was cut by 4 bases, the J end by 6 bases, with 8 bases between. This CDR3 has 12 residues. CDR1 SGHKS and CDR2 YYEKEE come from the germline V gene (reference sequence). The CDR3 nucleotides are TGTGCCAGCAGCCTGACCGGCAATGAGCAGTTCTTC. This sequence encodes CASSLTGNEQFF. Filled out from reference TRBV5-5 and TRBJ2-1, the complete variable domain reads DAGVTQSPTHLIKTRGQQVTLRCSPISGHKSVSWYQQVLGQGPQFIFQYYEKEERGRGNFPDRFSARQFPNYSSELNVNALLLGDSALYLCASSLTGNEQFFGPGTRLTVL.

This chain uses TRBV7-6 with TRBJ2-2, with D uncertain. In germline, CDR1 is SGHVS, CDR2 FNYEAQ. The length of the CDR3 is 13 residues. Trimming cost V 1 base and J 8 bases, with 8 bases left between them. CDR3 DNA sequence: TGTGCCAGCAGCTTAGGTACCAGGGGGGAGCTGTTTTTT. Residues: CASSLGTRGELFF.

This clonotype was observed a handful of times. The rearrangement joins TRBV7-3 to TRBJ2-7, with D tentatively TRBD1 or TRBD2 (5 bases each). Per the germline V gene, CDR1 is SGHTA and CDR2 is FQGTGA. CDR3 size: 15 residues. The V end lost 1 base, the J end lost 7 bases, and 17 bases lay between the germline ends. The CDR3 region has the DNA TGTGCCAGCAGCTTAAGTGGGGGTAACGGACGAGAGCAGTACTTC. Translation gives CASSLSGGNGREQYF.

In its sample, this clonotype was seen many times. This chain connects TRBV7-6 to TRBJ2-1; possibly TRBD1 for D (6 bases). CDR3 length: 15 amino acids. Germline assignment: CDR1 SGHVS and CDR2 FNYEAQ. The ends were cut back, 1 base at V and 6 bases at J, with 13 bases in the middle. The CDR3 spells CASSLGAGAGNEQFF. CDR3 sequence (DNA): TGTGCCAGCAGCTTAGGGGCAGGGGCGGGCAATGAGCAGTTCTTC.

This clonotype was detected a few times. J is TRBJ2-7 and V is TRBV28; D may be TRBD1 (5 bases). Trimming shortened V by 4 bases and J by 3 bases, and 13 bases separated the two germline ends. Per germline, CDR1 MDHEN and CDR2 SYDVKM. CDR3 size: 14 residues. CDR3 DNA: TGTGCCAGCAGTTGGGGCCTAAGGGACTACGAGCAGTACGTC. It codes for CASSWGLRDYEQYV.

The genes are TRBV7-2 and TRBJ2-3; D gene uncertain. From germline, CDR1 is SGHTA and CDR2 FQGNSA. V was shortened by 3 bases and J by 0 bases, with 7 bases between the two germline ends. The CDR3 consists of 14 residues. CDR3 sequence: CASSFPTSTDTQYF. CDR3 sequence (DNA): TGTGCCAGCAGCTTCCCGACTAGCACAGATACGCAGTATTTT.

The table lists this clonotype with a few counts. This chain uses TRBV3-1 with TRBJ2-2, with no clear D. Trimming took off 4 bases at V and 7 bases at J, with 4 bases between the two ends. CDR3 length: 11 amino acids. CDR1 and CDR2 (germline): LGHDT, YNNKEL (reference sequence). Here the CDR3 reads CASSLFGELFF. The CDR3 DNA reads TGTGCCAGCAGCCTCTTCGGGGAGCTGTTTTTT. Full variable domain (missing parts from reference TRBV3-1 and TRBJ2-2): DTAVSQTPKYLVTQMGNDKSIKCEQNLGHDTMYWYKQDSKKFLKIMFSYNNKELIINETVPNRFSPKSPDKAHLNLHINSLELGDSAVYFCASSLFGELFFGEGSRLTVL.

This clonotype appeared a few times. This sequence joins TRBV27 and TRBJ1-6; tentative D call: TRBD1 (5 bases). The CDR3 contains 16 residues. V was pared by 6 bases and J by 1 base, with 13 bases between. CDR1 and CDR2 (germline): MNHEY, SMNVEV (reference sequence). The CDR3 DNA sequence: TGTGCCAGCAGCAATCAGGGATGGTCCTATAATTCACCCCTCCACTTT. Its protein is CASSNQGWSYNSPLHF.

This clonotype was picked up a small number of times. The chain links TRBV4-1 to TRBJ1-3; D unresolved. The CDR3 runs 13 residues. The V end lost 1 base, the J end lost 6 bases, and 7 bases lay between the germline ends. CDR1 and CDR2 from the germline V gene are MGHRA and YSYEKL. This chain's CDR3 is CASSQVGENTIYF. The CDR3 coding sequence is TGCGCCAGCAGCCAAGTAGGTGAAAACACCATATATTTT.

The chain has TRBV4-3 and TRBJ2-2, with 8 bases identical to TRBD1. Trimming cost V 0 bases and J 7 bases; bases outside gene matches: 7. The germline V gene encodes CDR1 LGHNA and CDR2 YSLEER. CDR3 size: 16 residues. CDR3 DNA: TGCGCCAGCAGCCAAGATCTGACAGGGACAGGCGGGGAGCTGTTTTTT. Its protein product is CASSQDLTGTGGELFF.

This clonotype was counted a few times. This chain connects TRBV27 to TRBJ2-5; D is perhaps TRBD2 (5 bases). The CDR3 spans 11 residues. The germline gives CDR1 MNHEY, CDR2 SMNVEV (reference sequence). Trimming removed 8 bases from V and 5 bases from J, with 9 bases in between. CDR3 bases: TGTGCCAGCCTTCGCGGGGAGACCCAGTACTTC. It codes for CASLRGETQYF.

This clonotype was seen only a few times. V gene TRBV6-5 combines with J gene TRBJ2-6; D not certain. Per the germline V gene, CDR1 is MNHEY and CDR2 is SVGAGI. The CDR3 length is 13 residues. V lost 8 bases, J lost 0 bases, and 5 bases lay in between. The CDR3 region has the DNA TGTGCCAGCGGCCCCTCTGGGGCCAACGTCCTGACTTTC. Protein: CASGPSGANVLTF.

The gene calls are TRBV4-1 and TRBJ1-1; the D gene is possibly TRBD1 (5 bases). The CDR3 is made up of 17 amino acids. From germline, CDR1 is MGHRA and CDR2 YSYEKL. V lost 1 base and J lost 4, with 19 bases in between. The CDR3 DNA reads as TGCGCCAGCAGCCAAGTATTCTCAATGCTGGGGGGCACTGAAGCTTTCTTT. Translating gives CASSQVFSMLGGTEAFF.

This clonotype was observed a handful of times. The V call is TRBV4-2, the J call TRBJ2-3; TRBD2 matches 12 bases. The CDR3 has 16 residues. Germline lookup yields CDR1 LGHNA and CDR2 YNFKEQ. V lost 3 bases, J lost 2 bases, and 3 bases stayed unmatched. CDR3 in DNA: TGTGCCAGCAGCCAGAGACTAGCGGGGGTCACAGATACGCAGTATTTT. Translating gives CASSQRLAGVTDTQYF.

This clonotype was observed a few times. The J gene is TRBJ2-3, the V gene TRBV29-1; D is undetermined. Germline lookup yields CDR1 SQVTM and CDR2 ANQGSEA. V shed 4 bases and J shed 2 bases, with 4 bases lying between them. This CDR3 is built from 11 residues. CDR3 loop: CSVGTTDTQYF. As DNA, the CDR3 is TGCAGCGTTGGGACCACAGATACGCAGTATTTT.

This clonotype was recorded at least ten times. The rearrangement uses TRBV7-6 and TRBJ1-1, with D perhaps TRBD1 (6 bases). Germline V gene data show CDR1 as SGHVS and CDR2 as FNYEAQ. This CDR3 has 16 amino acids. The germline V and J ends were trimmed by 1 base and 0 bases, with 12 bases remaining between them. The CDR3 spells CASSLGVTGLNTEAFF. CDR3 bases: TGTGCCAGCAGCTTAGGGGTAACAGGGTTGAACACTGAAGCTTTCTTT.

The chain is built from TRBV12-3 or TRBV12-4 and TRBJ1-4; D uncertain. This CDR3 has 12 amino acids. V was pared by 6 bases and J by 7 bases, with 9 bases between. CDR3 sequence reads: CASSEAGEKLFF. CDR3 coding DNA: TGTGCCAGCAGCGAGGCGGGTGAAAAACTGTTTTTT.

CDR3 sequence (DNA): TGCAGCGTTGCCGACAGGGGTTCTGGCTACACCTTC. Translated: CSVADRGSGYTF. This sequence joins TRBV29-1 and TRBJ1-2, with TRBD1 matching over 8 bases. From germline, CDR1 is SQVTM and CDR2 ANQGSEA. This CDR3 is built from 12 residues. Trimming at V came to 4 bases and at J to 7 bases, leaving 5 bases not matched to a gene.